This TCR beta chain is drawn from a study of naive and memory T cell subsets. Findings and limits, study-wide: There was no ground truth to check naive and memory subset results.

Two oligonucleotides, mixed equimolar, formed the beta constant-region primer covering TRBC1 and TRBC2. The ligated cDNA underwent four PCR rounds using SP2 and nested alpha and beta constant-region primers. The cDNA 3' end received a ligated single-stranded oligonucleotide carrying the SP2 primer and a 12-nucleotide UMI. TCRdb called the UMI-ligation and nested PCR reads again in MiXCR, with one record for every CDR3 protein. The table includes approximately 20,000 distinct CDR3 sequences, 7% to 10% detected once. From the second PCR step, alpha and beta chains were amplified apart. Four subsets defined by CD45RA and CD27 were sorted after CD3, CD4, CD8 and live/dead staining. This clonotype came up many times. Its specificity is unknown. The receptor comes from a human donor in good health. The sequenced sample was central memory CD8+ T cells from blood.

The CDR3 DNA is TGCAGTGCTAGTCCGGTGATTGAAGGAGGACGTAATGAGCAGTTCTTC. Encoded protein: CSASPVIEGGRNEQFF. This chain joins TRBV20-1 and TRBJ2-1; the D gene is possibly TRBD2 (5 bases). Germline CDR1 reads DFQATT; CDR2 reads SNEGSKA (reference sequence). This CDR3 comprises 16 residues. V was trimmed by 3 bases and J by 7 bases, leaving 22 bases between them.